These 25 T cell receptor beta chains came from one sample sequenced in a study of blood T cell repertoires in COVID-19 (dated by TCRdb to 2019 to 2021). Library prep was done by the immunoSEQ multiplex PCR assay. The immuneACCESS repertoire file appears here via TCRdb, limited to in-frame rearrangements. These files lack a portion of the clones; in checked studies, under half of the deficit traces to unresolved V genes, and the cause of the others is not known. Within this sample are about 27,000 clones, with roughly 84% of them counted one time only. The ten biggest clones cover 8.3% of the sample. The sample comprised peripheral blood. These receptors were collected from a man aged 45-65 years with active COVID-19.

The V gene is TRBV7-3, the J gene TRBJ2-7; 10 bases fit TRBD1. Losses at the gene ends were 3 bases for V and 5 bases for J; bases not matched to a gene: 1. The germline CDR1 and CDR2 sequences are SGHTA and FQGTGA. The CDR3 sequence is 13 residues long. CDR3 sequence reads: CASSFGTGDEQYF. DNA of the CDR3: TGTGCCAGCAGCTTCGGGACAGGGGACGAGCAGTACTTC.

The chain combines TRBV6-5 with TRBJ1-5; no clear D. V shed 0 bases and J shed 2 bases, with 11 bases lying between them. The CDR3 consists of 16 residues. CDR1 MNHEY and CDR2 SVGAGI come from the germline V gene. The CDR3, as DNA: TGTGCCAGCAGTTACTCTAATCATGGCCGCAATCAGCCCCAGCATTTT. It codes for CASSYSNHGRNQPQHF.

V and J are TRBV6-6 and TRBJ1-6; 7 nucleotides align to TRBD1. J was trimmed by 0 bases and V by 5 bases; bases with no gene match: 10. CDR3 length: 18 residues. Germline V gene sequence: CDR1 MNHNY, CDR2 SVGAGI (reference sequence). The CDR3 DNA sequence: TGTGCCAGCAGTCCCCGGACAGGCTCCCACTCCTATAATTCACCCCTCCACTTT. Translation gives CASSPRTGSHSYNSPLHF.

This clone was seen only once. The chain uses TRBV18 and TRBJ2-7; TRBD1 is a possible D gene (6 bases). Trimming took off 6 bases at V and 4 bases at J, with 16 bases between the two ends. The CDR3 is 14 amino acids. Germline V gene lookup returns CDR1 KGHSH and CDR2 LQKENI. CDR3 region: CASSSAQGAYEQYV. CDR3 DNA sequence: TGTGCCAGCTCCTCCGCACAGGGCGCATACGAGCAGTACGTC.

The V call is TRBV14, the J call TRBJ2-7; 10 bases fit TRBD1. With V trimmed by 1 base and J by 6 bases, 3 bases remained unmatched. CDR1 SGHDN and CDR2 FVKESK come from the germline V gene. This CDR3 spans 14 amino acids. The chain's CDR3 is CASSQGTGGFEQYF. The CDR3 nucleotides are TGTGCCAGCAGCCAAGGGACAGGGGGATTCGAGCAGTACTTC.

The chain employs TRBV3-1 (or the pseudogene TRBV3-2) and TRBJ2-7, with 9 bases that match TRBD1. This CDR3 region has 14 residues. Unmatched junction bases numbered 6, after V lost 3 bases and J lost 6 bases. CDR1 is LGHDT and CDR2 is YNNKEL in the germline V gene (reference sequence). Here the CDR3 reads CASSQTGGRSEQYF. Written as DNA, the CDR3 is TGTGCCAGCAGCCAGACAGGGGGTCGTAGCGAGCAGTACTTC.

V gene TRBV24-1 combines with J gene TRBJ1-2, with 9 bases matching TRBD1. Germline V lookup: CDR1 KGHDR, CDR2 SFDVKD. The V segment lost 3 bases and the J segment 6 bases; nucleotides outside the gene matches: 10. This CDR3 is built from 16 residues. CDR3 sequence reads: CATSDTRGDRADGYTF. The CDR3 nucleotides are TGTGCCACCAGTGATACCCGCGGGGACAGGGCGGATGGCTACACCTTC.

Here the CDR3 reads CASTGSNEKLFF. The CDR3 nucleotides are TGTGCCAGTACGGGGTCTAATGAAAAACTGTTTTTT. This sequence joins TRBV27 and TRBJ1-4; D not certain. This CDR3 spans 12 amino acids. V was cut by 9 bases and J by 3 bases, with 8 bases left in between. Germline V lookup: CDR1 MNHEY, CDR2 SMNVEV (reference sequence).

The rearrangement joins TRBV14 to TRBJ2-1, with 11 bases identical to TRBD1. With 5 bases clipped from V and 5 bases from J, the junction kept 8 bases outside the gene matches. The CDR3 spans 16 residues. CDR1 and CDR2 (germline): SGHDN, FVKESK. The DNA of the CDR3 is TGTGCCAGCAGCGAAGTTCCGGGACAGGGGGACAATGAGCAGTTCTTC. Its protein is CASSEVPGQGDNEQFF.

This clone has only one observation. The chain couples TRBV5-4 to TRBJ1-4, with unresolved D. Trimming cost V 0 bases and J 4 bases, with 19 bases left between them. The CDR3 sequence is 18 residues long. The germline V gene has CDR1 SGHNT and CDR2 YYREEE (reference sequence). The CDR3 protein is CASSLAGFSSRVNEKLFF. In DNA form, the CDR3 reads TGTGCCAGCAGCTTGGCCGGGTTTTCGAGCCGTGTTAATGAAAAACTGTTTTTT.

CDR3 residues: CASSLGYRPPNEKLFF. CDR3 in DNA: TGCGCCAGCAGCTTGGGATACAGACCGCCTAATGAAAAACTGTTTTTT. The chain carries TRBV5-1 and TRBJ1-4; D unclear. V lost 0 bases, J lost 3 bases, and 12 bases lay in between. This CDR3 region has 16 residues. The germline V gene has CDR1 SGHRS and CDR2 YFSETQ.

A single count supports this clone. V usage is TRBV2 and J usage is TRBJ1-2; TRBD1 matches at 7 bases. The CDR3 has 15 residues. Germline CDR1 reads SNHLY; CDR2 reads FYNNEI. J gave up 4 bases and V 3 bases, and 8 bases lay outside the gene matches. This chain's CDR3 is CASSETRGQAYGYTF. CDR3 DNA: TGTGCCAGCAGTGAGACCCGCGGACAGGCCTATGGCTACACCTTC.

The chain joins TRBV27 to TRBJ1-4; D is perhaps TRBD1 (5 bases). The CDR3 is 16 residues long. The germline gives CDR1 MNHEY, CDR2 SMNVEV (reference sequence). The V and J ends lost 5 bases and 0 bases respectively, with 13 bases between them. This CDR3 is CASSLRTPATNEKLFF. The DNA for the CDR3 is TGTGCCAGCAGTCTACGGACACCTGCAACTAATGAAAAACTGTTTTTT.

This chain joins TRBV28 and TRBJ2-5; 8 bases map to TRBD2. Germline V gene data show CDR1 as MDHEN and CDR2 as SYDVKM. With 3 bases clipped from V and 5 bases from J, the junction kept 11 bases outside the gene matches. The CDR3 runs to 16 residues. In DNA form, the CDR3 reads TGTGCCAGCAGTTTCGGGAGGGGCAGGGAGGCGGAGACCCAGTACTTC. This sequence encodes CASSFGRGREAETQYF.

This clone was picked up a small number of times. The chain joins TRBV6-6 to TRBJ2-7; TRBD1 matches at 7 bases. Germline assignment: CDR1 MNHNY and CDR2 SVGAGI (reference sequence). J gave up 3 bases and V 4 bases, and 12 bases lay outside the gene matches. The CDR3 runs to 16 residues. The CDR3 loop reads CASSSGTAFGGYEQYF. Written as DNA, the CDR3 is TGTGCCAGCAGTTCCGGGACAGCCTTCGGAGGCTACGAGCAGTACTTC.

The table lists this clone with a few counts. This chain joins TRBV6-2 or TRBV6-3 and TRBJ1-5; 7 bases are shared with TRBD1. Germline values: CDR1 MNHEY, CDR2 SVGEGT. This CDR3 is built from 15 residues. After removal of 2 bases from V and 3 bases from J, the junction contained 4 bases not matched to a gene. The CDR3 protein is CASSYLGTANQPQHF. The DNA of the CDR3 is TGTGCCAGCAGTTACCTTGGGACAGCCAATCAGCCCCAGCATTTT.

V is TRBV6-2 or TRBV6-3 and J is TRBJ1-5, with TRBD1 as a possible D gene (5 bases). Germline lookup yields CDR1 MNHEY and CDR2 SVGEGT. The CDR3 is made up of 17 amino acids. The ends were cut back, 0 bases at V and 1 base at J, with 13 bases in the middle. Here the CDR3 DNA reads TGTGCCAGCAGTTACTCGGTCAGGGAAACGAGCAATCAGCCCCAGCATTTT. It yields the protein CASSYSVRETSNQPQHF.

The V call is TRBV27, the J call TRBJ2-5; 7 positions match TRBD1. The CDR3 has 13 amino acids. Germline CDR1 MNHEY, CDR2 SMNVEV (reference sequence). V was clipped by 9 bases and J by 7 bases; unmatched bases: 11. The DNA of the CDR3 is TGTGCCAGTGCTTCAGGGGGTGGAGGGACCCAGTACTTC. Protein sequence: CASASGGGGTQYF.

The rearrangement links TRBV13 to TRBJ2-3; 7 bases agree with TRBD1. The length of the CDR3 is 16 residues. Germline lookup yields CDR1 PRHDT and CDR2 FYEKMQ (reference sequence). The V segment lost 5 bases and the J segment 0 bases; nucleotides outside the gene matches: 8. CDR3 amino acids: CASSIAGTASTDTQYF. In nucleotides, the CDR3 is TGTGCCAGCAGCATCGCCGGGACAGCTAGCACAGATACGCAGTATTTT.

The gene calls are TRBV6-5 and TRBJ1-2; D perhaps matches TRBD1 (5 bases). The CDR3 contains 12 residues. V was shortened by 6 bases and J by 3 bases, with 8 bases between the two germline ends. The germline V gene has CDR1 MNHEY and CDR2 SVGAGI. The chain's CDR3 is CASSVQDYGYTF. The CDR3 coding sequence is TGTGCCAGCAGCGTACAGGACTATGGCTACACCTTC.

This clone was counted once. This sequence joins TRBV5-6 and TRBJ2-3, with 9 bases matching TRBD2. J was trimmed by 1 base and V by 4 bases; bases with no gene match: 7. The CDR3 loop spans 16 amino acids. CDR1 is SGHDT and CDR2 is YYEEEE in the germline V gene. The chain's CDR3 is CASSGLAGRGTDTQYF. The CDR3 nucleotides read TGTGCCAGCAGCGGCCTAGCGGGGAGGGGCACAGATACGCAGTATTTT.

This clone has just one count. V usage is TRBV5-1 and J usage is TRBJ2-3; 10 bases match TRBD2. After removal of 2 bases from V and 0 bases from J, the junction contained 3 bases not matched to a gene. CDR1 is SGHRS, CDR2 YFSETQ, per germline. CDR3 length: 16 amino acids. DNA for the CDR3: TGCGCCAGCAGCTTTAGCGGGGGGCGGAGCACAGATACGCAGTATTTT. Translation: CASSFSGGRSTDTQYF.

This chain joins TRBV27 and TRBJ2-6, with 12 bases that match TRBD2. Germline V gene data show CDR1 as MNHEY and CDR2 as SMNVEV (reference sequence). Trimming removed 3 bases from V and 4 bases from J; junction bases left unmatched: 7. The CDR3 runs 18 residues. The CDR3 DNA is TGTGCCAGCAGTTTGGGACTAGCGGGCCTCGTCGGGGCCAACGTCCTGACTTTC. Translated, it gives CASSLGLAGLVGANVLTF.

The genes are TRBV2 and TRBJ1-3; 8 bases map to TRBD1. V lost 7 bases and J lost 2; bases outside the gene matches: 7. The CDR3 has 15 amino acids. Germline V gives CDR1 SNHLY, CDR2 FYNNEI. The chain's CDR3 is CASKSDRAPGNTIYF. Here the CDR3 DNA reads TGTGCCAGCAAATCGGACAGGGCCCCTGGAAACACCATATATTTT.

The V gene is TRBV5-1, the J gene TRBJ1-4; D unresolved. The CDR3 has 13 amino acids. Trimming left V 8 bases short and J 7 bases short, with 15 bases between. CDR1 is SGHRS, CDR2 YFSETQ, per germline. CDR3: CASGGDRGEKLFF. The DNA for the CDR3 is TGCGCCAGTGGAGGAGACCGAGGTGAAAAACTGTTTTTT.